These 2 T cell receptor beta chains were sequenced from one sample in a study of blood T cell repertoires in COVID-19. Clones were read by immunoSEQ multiplex PCR, and TCRdb kept only the in-frame ones, dropping some. The data hold about 320,000 clones, with approximately 90% observed a single time. Sequenced: PBMCs or T cells enriched from blood (not recorded which). All receptors derive from a woman aged 18-29 years who had recovered from COVID-19.

The chain has TRBV27 and TRBJ2-2; D is uncertain. This CDR3 has 14 amino acids. V was pared by 8 bases and J by 0 bases, with 10 bases between. Germline CDR1 reads MNHEY; CDR2 reads SMNVEV (reference sequence). CDR3 loop: CASRSLSNTGELFF. In DNA form, the CDR3 reads TGTGCCAGCCGTTCTCTATCGAACACCGGGGAGCTGTTTTTT.

The rearrangement links TRBV6-4 to TRBJ1-4; the match to TRBD1 covers 9 bases. The CDR3 runs 13 residues. The trim removed 3 bases at V and 7 bases at J, leaving 0 bases unmatched. Germline V gene data show CDR1 as MRHNA and CDR2 as SNTAGT. The CDR3: CASSEDRGEKLFF. Here the CDR3 DNA reads TGTGCCAGCAGTGAGGACAGGGGTGAAAAACTGTTTTTT.